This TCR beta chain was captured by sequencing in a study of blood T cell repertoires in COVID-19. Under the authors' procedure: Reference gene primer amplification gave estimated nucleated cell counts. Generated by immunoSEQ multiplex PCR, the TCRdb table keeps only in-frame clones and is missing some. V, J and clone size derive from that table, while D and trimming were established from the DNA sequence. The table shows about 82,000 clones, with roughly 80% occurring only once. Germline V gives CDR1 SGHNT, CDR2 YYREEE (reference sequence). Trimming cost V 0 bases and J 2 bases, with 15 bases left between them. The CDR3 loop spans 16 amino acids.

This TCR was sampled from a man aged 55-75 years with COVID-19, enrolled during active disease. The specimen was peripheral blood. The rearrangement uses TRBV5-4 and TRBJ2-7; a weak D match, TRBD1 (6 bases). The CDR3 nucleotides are TGTGCCAGCAGCTTGGGAGGGGCCGGGACAACCTACGAGCAGTACTTC. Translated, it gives CASSLGGAGTTYEQYF. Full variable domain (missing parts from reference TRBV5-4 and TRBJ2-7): ETGVTQSPTHLIKTRGQQVTLRCSSQSGHNTVSWYQQALGQGPQFIFQYYREEENGRGNFPPRFSGLQFPNYSSELNVNALELDDSALYLCASSLGGAGTTYEQYFGPGTRLTVT.